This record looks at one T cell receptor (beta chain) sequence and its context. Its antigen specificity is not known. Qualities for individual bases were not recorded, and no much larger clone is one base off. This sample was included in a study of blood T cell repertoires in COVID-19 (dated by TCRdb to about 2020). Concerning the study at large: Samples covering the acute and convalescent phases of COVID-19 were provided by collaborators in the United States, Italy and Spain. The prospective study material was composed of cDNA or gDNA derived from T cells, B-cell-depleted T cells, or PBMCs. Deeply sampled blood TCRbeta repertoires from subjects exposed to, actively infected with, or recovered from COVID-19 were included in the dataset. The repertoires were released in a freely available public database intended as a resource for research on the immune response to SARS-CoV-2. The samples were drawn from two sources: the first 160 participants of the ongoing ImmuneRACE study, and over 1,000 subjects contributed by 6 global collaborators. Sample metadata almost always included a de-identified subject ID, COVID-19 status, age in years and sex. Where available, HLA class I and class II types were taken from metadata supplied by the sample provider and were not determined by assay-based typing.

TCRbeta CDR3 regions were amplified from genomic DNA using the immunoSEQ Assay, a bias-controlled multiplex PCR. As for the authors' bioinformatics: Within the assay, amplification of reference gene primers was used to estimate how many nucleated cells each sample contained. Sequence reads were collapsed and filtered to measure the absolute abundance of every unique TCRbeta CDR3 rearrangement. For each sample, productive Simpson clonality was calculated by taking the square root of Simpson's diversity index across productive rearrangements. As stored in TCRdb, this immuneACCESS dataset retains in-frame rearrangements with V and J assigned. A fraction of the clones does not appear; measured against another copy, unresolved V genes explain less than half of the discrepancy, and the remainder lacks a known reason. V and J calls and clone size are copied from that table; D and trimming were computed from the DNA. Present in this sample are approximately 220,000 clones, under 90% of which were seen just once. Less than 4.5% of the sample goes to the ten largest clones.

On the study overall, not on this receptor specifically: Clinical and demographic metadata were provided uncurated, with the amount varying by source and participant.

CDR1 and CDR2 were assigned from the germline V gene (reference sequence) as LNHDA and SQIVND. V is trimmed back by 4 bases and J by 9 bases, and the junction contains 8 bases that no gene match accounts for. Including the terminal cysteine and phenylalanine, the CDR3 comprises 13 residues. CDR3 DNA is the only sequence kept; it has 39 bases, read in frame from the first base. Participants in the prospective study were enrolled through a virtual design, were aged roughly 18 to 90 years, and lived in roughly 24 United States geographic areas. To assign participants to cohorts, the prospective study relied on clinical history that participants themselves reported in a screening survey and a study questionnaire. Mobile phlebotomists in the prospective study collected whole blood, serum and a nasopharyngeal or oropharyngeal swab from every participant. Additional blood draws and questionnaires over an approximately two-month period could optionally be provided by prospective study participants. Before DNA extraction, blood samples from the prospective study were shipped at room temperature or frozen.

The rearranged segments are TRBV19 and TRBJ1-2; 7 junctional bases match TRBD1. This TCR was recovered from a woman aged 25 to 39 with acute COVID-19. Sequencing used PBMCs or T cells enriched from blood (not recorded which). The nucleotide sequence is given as TGTGCCAGTAGTAACCGGACAGGATTTAGCTACACCTTC. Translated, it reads CASSNRTGFSYTF.